These 24 T cell receptor beta chains originate from one sample sequenced in a study of shared clonotypes between healthy human individuals. Repertoires were generated with immunoSEQ multiplex PCR, while TCRdb's copy carries only in-frame clones and drops some. Here the sample spans about a million clones, approximately 70% being singletons. Sequencing used memory CD4+ T cells sorted from blood. Subset specified: CD45RA-negative fraction. The receptors derive from a man aged 18 to 29 in good health.

The J gene is TRBJ1-4, the V gene TRBV10-3, with D tentatively TRBD1 (6 bases). CDR3 length: 15 amino acids. V lost 5 bases and J 3 bases, leaving 13 bases between the germline ends. Germline assignment: CDR1 ENHRY and CDR2 SYGVKD. CDR3 loop: CAISTGRGANEKLFF. CDR3 sequence (DNA): TGTGCCATCAGTACAGGGAGAGGGGCTAATGAAAAACTGTTTTTT.

The chain couples TRBV28 to TRBJ1-5, with 9 bases fitting TRBD1. V was clipped by 6 bases and J by 4 bases; unmatched bases: 7. This CDR3 region has 15 residues. The germline CDR1 and CDR2 sequences are MDHEN and SYDVKM. CDR3 coding DNA: TGTGCCAGCAGGGCCGGGACAGGGTCAAATCAGCCCCAGCATTTT. This translates into CASRAGTGSNQPQHF.

The CDR3 bases are TGTGCCAGCACCCGCGGGGGCGCGAACACCGGGGAGCTGTTTTTT. This encodes CASTRGGANTGELFF. This chain joins TRBV5-4 and TRBJ2-2; TRBD2 is a possible D gene (7 bases). This CDR3 contains 15 residues. The V end was cut by 6 bases, the J end by 0 bases, with 12 bases between. The germline V gene has CDR1 SGHNT and CDR2 YYREEE (reference sequence).

The sample holds a few counts of this clone. The CDR3 sequence: CASRSGDRKNSPLHF. CDR3 DNA: TGTGCCAGTAGGTCGGGGGACAGAAAGAATTCACCCCTCCACTTT. The V and J genes are TRBV19 and TRBJ1-6; 7 positions match TRBD1. With V trimmed by 6 bases and J by 7 bases, 9 bases remained unmatched. The CDR3 runs 15 residues. Germline CDR1 and CDR2: LNHDA and SQIVND (reference sequence).

This chain connects TRBV28 to TRBJ1-2; D gene ambiguous. Trimming shortened V by 5 bases and J by 0 bases, and 13 bases separated the two germline ends. The germline gives CDR1 MDHEN, CDR2 SYDVKM. This CDR3 contains 15 residues. This CDR3 reads CASSELPAANYGYTF. CDR3 in DNA: TGTGCCAGCAGTGAGCTTCCGGCAGCTAACTATGGCTACACCTTC.

This chain connects TRBV7-8 to TRBJ1-1; D might be TRBD1 (5 bases). This CDR3 is built from 15 residues. The V end was cut by 6 bases, the J end by 4 bases, with 18 bases between. CDR1 and CDR2 from the germline V gene are SGHVS and FQNEAQ. The CDR3 DNA sequence: TGTGCCAGCAGACCGACGCAGGGAAAGGGCACTGAAGCTTTCTTT. Its translation is CASRPTQGKGTEAFF.

The chain links TRBV19 to TRBJ1-1, with D uncertain. The germline V gene has CDR1 LNHDA and CDR2 SQIVND (reference sequence). Trimming left V 7 bases short and J 4 bases short, with 13 bases between. This CDR3 region has 13 residues. The CDR3 sequence: CASTIGRRTEAFF. The CDR3 DNA reads TGTGCCAGTACTATCGGACGGCGCACTGAAGCTTTCTTT.

This clone came up a few times. The chain recombines TRBV6-5 with TRBJ1-6, with TRBD1 matching over 10 bases. Germline V lookup: CDR1 MNHEY, CDR2 SVGAGI. Germline trimming cut 6 bases from V and 7 bases from J; bases unmatched to any gene: 6. The CDR3 is 15 residues long. The CDR3 DNA sequence: TGTGCCAGCAGACAACGGACAGGGGGAAATTCACCCCTCCACTTT. Translating gives CASRQRTGGNSPLHF.

The V and J genes are TRBV19 and TRBJ2-2, with no clear D. The length of the CDR3 is 14 residues. The V end lost 1 base, the J end lost 3 bases, and 6 bases lay between the germline ends. In germline, CDR1 is LNHDA, CDR2 SQIVND (reference sequence). The chain's CDR3 is CASSIVGHTGELFF. CDR3 bases: TGTGCCAGTAGTATAGTCGGGCACACCGGGGAGCTGTTTTTT. The variable domain in full, with the rest retrieved from reference TRBV19 and TRBJ2-2, is DGGITQSPKYLFRKEGQNVTLSCEQNLNHDAMYWYRQDPGQGLRLIYYSQIVNDFQKGDIAEGYSVSREKKESFPLTVTSAQKNPTAFYLCASSIVGHTGELFFGEGSRLTVL.

With regard to this clone: Other DNA sequences within the sample encode an identical CDR3. The chain carries TRBV6-1 and TRBJ1-3, with unresolved D. V gave up 1 base and J gave up 0 bases, with 7 bases separating them. The CDR3 consists of 15 residues. Germline V gives CDR1 MNHNS, CDR2 SASEGT. CDR3 amino acids: CASSEGIYSGNTIYF. The CDR3 region has the DNA TGTGCCAGCAGTGAAGGGATCTACTCTGGAAACACCATATATTTT.

V and J are TRBV6-1 and TRBJ1-5, with no clear D. Germline lookup yields CDR1 MNHNS and CDR2 SASEGT. The CDR3 covers 15 residues. Trimming shortened V by 6 bases and J by 3 bases, and 15 bases separated the two germline ends. CDR3 sequence (DNA): TGTGCCAGCAGACGGGCCCGGGGAAACAATCAGCCCCAGCATTTT. The encoded protein is CASRRARGNNQPQHF.

CDR3: CASSLLSRDTQYF. The CDR3 bases are TGTGCCAGCAGCTTACTCTCTCGGGATACGCAGTATTTT. The genes are TRBV7-2 and TRBJ2-3; D call uncertain. This CDR3 is built from 13 residues. Germline loops: CDR1 SGHTA, CDR2 FQGNSA. Deletions cut 2 bases from V and 6 bases from J, with 9 bases between.

The chain is built from TRBV27 and TRBJ2-7; 9 positions match TRBD1. This CDR3 is built from 15 residues. Per the germline V gene, CDR1 is MNHEY and CDR2 is SMNVEV (reference sequence). V lost 5 bases, J lost 5 bases, and 10 bases stayed unmatched. The CDR3, as DNA: TGTGCCAGCAGTCAACTGGGGACAGGGTGGAACGAGCAGTACTTC. It specifies CASSQLGTGWNEQYF.

The rearrangement joins TRBV19 to TRBJ1-1, with TRBD1 matching 9 bases. Germline assignment: CDR1 LNHDA and CDR2 SQIVND (reference sequence). V was clipped by 7 bases and J by 7 bases; unmatched bases: 13. The CDR3 covers 15 residues. CDR3 amino acids: CASTTKGTGWNEAFF. The CDR3 region has the DNA TGTGCCAGTACCACAAAAGGGACAGGGTGGAATGAAGCTTTCTTT. Full variable domain (outside the CDR3, taken from reference TRBV19 and TRBJ1-1): DGGITQSPKYLFRKEGQNVTLSCEQNLNHDAMYWYRQDPGQGLRLIYYSQIVNDFQKGDIAEGYSVSREKKESFPLTVTSAQKNPTAFYLCASTTKGTGWNEAFFGQGTRLTVV.

The chain combines TRBV6-6 with TRBJ2-3; TRBD1 aligns across 7 bases. Per the germline V gene, CDR1 is MNHNY and CDR2 is SVGAGI (reference sequence). V shed 9 bases, J shed 0 bases, and the junction held 3 bases outside the gene matches. This CDR3 region has 13 residues. The CDR3 region has the DNA TGTGCCAGTCGGGGACAGAGCACAGATACGCAGTATTTT. Protein product: CASRGQSTDTQYF.

This clone has just one count. This rearrangement joins TRBV5-4 to TRBJ1-2, with D unresolved. V lost 0 bases and J 8 bases, leaving 17 bases between the germline ends. The CDR3 extends over 15 amino acids. The germline gives CDR1 SGHNT, CDR2 YYREEE (reference sequence). The DNA for the CDR3 is TGTGCCAGCAGCTTGGCGGGGAGTCGGTTTGGAGGCTACACCTTC. Protein sequence: CASSLAGSRFGGYTF.

The chain is built from TRBV2 and TRBJ1-6, with D possibly TRBD1 on 5 matching bases. Trimming shortened V by 4 bases and J by 4 bases, and 11 bases separated the two germline ends. This CDR3 contains 15 residues. Germline CDR1 SNHLY, CDR2 FYNNEI. The CDR3 is CASSVDWGYNSPLHF. CDR3 nucleotides: TGTGCCAGCAGTGTTGATTGGGGGTATAATTCACCCCTCCACTTT.

This clone was counted at least ten times. The chain has TRBV20-1 and TRBJ1-5; D gene ambiguous. This CDR3 comprises 10 residues. Trimming cost V 3 bases and J 9 bases, with 6 bases left between them. Germline CDR1 and CDR2: DFQATT and SNEGSKA (reference sequence). CDR3 region: CSASSWPQHF. CDR3 coding DNA: TGCAGTGCTAGTTCGTGGCCCCAGCATTTT.

The V gene is TRBV18, the J gene TRBJ1-5, with D hard to call. The germline gives CDR1 KGHSH, CDR2 LQKENI. The CDR3 spans 16 residues. V gave up 2 bases and J gave up 5 bases, with 16 bases separating them. The CDR3 DNA reads as TGTGCCAGCTCACCAAGTACGGGGAACATCGATCAGCCCCAGCATTTT. This translates into CASSPSTGNIDQPQHF.

This rearrangement joins TRBV10-1 to TRBJ1-2; 8 bases are a match to TRBD1. The length of the CDR3 is 13 residues. In germline, CDR1 is WNHNN, CDR2 SYGVQD (reference sequence). The V gene end was trimmed by 0 bases and the J gene end by 6 bases; junction bases not matched to a gene: 0. In DNA, the CDR3 is TGCGCCAGCAGTGAGTCGACAGGGGATGGCTACACCTTC. It codes for CASSESTGDGYTF.

The chain links TRBV30 to TRBJ1-1; 7 bases agree with TRBD1. Per germline, CDR1 GTSNPN and CDR2 SVGIG (reference sequence). After removal of 3 bases from V and 4 bases from J, the junction contained 5 bases not matched to a gene. The CDR3 runs to 13 residues. The CDR3 sequence is CAWRRRGFTEAFF. The CDR3 bases are TGTGCCTGGAGACGCAGGGGGTTCACTGAAGCTTTCTTT.

V and J are TRBV5-5 and TRBJ2-7, with D uncertain. Trimming removed 0 bases at V and 3 bases at J, with 13 bases between. The CDR3 runs 15 residues. The germline V gene encodes CDR1 SGHKS and CDR2 YYEKEE (reference sequence). The CDR3 DNA sequence: TGTGCCAGCAGCTTGGAGGCAGGTAATAACTACGAGCAGTACTTC. Translated: CASSLEAGNNYEQYF.

The rearrangement uses TRBV19 and TRBJ2-3, with TRBD1 as a possible D gene (6 bases). The germline V gene has CDR1 LNHDA and CDR2 SQIVND (reference sequence). The CDR3 contains 13 residues. V lost 6 bases to trimming and J lost 4 bases, with 11 bases between them. For the CDR3, the DNA is TGTGCCAGTAGCCTACAGGGTGCAGATACGCAGTATTTT. This gives the protein CASSLQGADTQYF.

Note on this clone: This may come from a read error, since a much larger clone is one base off. The V and J genes are TRBV7-9 and TRBJ2-1; D remains unclear. V was trimmed by 0 bases and J by 0 bases, leaving 6 bases between them. Germline CDR1 is SEHNR and CDR2 is FQNEAQ (reference sequence). The CDR3 covers 15 residues. Here the CDR3 reads CASSLARSSYNEQFF. CDR3 coding DNA: TGTGCCAGCAGCTTAGCCCGGAGCTCCTACAATGAGCAGTTCTTC.